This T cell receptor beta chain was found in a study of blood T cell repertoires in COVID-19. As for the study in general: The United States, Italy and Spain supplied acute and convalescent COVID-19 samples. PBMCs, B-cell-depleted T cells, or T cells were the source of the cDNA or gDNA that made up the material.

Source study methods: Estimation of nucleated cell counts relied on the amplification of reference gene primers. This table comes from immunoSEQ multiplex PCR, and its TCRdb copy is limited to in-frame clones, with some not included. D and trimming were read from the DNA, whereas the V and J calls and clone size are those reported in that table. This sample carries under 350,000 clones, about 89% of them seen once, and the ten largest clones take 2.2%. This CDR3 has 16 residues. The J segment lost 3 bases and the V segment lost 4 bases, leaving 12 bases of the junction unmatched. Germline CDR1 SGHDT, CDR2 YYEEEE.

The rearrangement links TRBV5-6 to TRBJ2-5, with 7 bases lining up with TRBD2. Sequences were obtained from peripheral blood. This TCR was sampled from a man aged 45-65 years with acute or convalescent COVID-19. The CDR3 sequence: CASSRRLAGGEETQYF. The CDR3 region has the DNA TGTGCCAGCAGCCGGCGACTAGCTGGGGGAGAAGAGACCCAGTACTTC.